This T cell receptor beta chain was sequenced for a study of shared clonotypes between healthy human individuals. Study-wide points: Researchers found naive subsets generally carried larger estimated richness than memory subsets. Having only a few donors restricted how much genetic and exposure-history diversity was captured.

As regards this clone: Antigen: not known.

With V trimmed by 7 bases and J by 4 bases, 7 bases remained unmatched. Germline CDR1 reads GTSNPN; CDR2 reads SVGIG (reference sequence). This CDR3 spans 13 amino acids. Assay execution proceeded at the deep level. The assay was immunoSEQ multiplex PCR, and TCRdb's table has in-frame clones only and misses some. The table lists around 700,000 clones, more than 70% of them singletons. CD4+ cell separation produced CD45RA+ naive and CD45RA-negative memory subsets. The chain joins TRBV30 to TRBJ2-1; 7 bases fit TRBD2. Sequencing input: memory CD4+ T cells sorted from blood. Specified subset: CD45RA-negative fraction. The origin of this receptor is a young woman in good health. CDR3 DNA sequence: TGTGCCTCAAGGGCTAGCGGTTACAATGAGCAGTTCTTC. This gives the protein CASRASGYNEQFF. Looking up the rest from reference TRBV30 and TRBJ2-1 gives the full variable domain: SQTIHQWPATLVQPVGSPLSLECTVEGTSNPNLYWYRQAAGRGLQLLFYSVGIGQISSEVPQNLSASRPQDRQFILSSKKLLLSDSGFYLCASRASGYNEQFFGPGTRLTVL.